One sample yielded the 10 T cell receptor beta chains listed below, sequenced in a study of blood T cell repertoires in COVID-19. Data came from immunoSEQ multiplex PCR; TCRdb stores just in-frame clones and leaves some out. The data show 150,000 to 200,000 clones, 82% seen once. What was sequenced was peripheral blood. The source of these receptors is a woman aged 55 to 70 with COVID-19, enrolled during active disease.

This clone was seen a single time. The V call is TRBV2, the J call TRBJ1-2, with TRBD1 as a possible D gene (6 bases). CDR1 and CDR2 (germline): SNHLY, FYNNEI. V lost 3 bases and J lost 3, with 11 bases in between. CDR3 length: 14 amino acids. Here the CDR3 reads CASSDGGLDYGYTF. The CDR3, as DNA: TGTGCCAGCAGTGACGGGGGGCTTGACTATGGCTACACCTTC.

The chain recombines TRBV9 with TRBJ1-1; the match to TRBD1 covers 9 bases. Germline assignment: CDR1 SGDLS and CDR2 YYNGEE. CDR3 size: 17 residues. V shed 2 bases, J shed 3 bases, and the junction held 11 bases outside the gene matches. CDR3 nucleotides: TGTGCCAGCAGCGTGGGGACAGGGTTTGCGATGGACACTGAAGCTTTCTTT. It codes for CASSVGTGFAMDTEAFF.

The CDR3 DNA reads as TGTGCCAGCAGCCCTCGGACCCTCGGGACAGGGGGCGATGAGCAGTTCTTC. The encoded protein is CASSPRTLGTGGDEQFF. The chain links TRBV27 to TRBJ2-1; 12 bases map to TRBD1. The V segment lost 6 bases and the J segment 8 bases; nucleotides outside the gene matches: 14. The CDR3 covers 17 residues. Germline assignment: CDR1 MNHEY and CDR2 SMNVEV (reference sequence).

This chain connects TRBV6-6 to TRBJ1-1; 7 nucleotides align to TRBD1. Looked up from germline, CDR1 is MNHNY and CDR2 is SVGAGI (reference sequence). The junction had 6 bases not matched to a gene; V was cut back by 5 bases and J by 0 bases. This CDR3 has 15 amino acids. The CDR3 DNA follows: TGTGCCAGCAGTGTACAGGGGCTCATGAACACTGAAGCTTTCTTT. This codes for CASSVQGLMNTEAFF.

The CDR3 bases are TGTGCCAGCAGTGATTGGTGGCCACAAGAGACCCAGTACTTC. It is translated as CASSDWWPQETQYF. V usage is TRBV6-1 and J usage is TRBJ2-5; D unresolved. Per the germline V gene, CDR1 is MNHNS and CDR2 is SASEGT. This CDR3 has 14 residues. Deletions cut 3 bases from V and 2 bases from J, with 10 bases between.

The V call is TRBV4-1, the J call TRBJ2-7; a weak D match, TRBD2 (5 bases). The CDR3 runs 17 residues. Germline V gene lookup returns CDR1 MGHRA and CDR2 YSYEKL. V lost 0 bases to trimming and J lost 2 bases, with 17 bases between them. The CDR3, as DNA: TGCGCCAGCAGCCAAGATTTCCTGAGGCGGGCCGCCTACGAGCAGTACTTC. Translated: CASSQDFLRRAAYEQYF.

This chain connects TRBV7-8 to TRBJ1-2; D may be TRBD1 (5 bases). V was trimmed by 1 base and J by 5 bases, leaving 11 bases between them. Per the germline V gene, CDR1 is SGHVS and CDR2 is FQNEAQ. The CDR3 is made up of 14 amino acids. DNA for the CDR3: TGTGCCAGCAGCTTAGTCACAGGCAGTTATGGCTACACCTTC. Encoded protein: CASSLVTGSYGYTF.

The rearrangement joins TRBV27 to TRBJ2-7; D is ambiguous. In germline, CDR1 is MNHEY, CDR2 SMNVEV (reference sequence). The V end was cut by 4 bases, the J end by 7 bases, with 14 bases between. This CDR3 region has 13 residues. The CDR3 DNA reads as TGTGCCAGCAGTTCGGCCCTGCCGGGTGAGCAGTACTTC. This codes for CASSSALPGEQYF.

The chain links TRBV10-2 to TRBJ2-7; 9 bases align to TRBD1. J gave up 3 bases and V 3 bases, and 9 bases lay outside the gene matches. The length of the CDR3 is 16 residues. Looked up from germline, CDR1 is WSHSY and CDR2 is SAAADI. The CDR3, as DNA: TGCGCCAGCAGTGACCGGGGACAGGGCAACCTCTACGAGCAGTACGTC. Protein product: CASSDRGQGNLYEQYV.

The chain joins TRBV28 to TRBJ1-2; D uncertain. CDR1 MDHEN and CDR2 SYDVKM come from the germline V gene. Trimming pared 6 bases from V and 8 bases from J, leaving 22 bases between. This CDR3 contains 15 residues. CDR3 sequence: CASRLARGLGGGYTF. The CDR3 coding sequence is TGTGCCAGCAGACTCGCCCGCGGCCTCGGAGGAGGCTACACCTTC.